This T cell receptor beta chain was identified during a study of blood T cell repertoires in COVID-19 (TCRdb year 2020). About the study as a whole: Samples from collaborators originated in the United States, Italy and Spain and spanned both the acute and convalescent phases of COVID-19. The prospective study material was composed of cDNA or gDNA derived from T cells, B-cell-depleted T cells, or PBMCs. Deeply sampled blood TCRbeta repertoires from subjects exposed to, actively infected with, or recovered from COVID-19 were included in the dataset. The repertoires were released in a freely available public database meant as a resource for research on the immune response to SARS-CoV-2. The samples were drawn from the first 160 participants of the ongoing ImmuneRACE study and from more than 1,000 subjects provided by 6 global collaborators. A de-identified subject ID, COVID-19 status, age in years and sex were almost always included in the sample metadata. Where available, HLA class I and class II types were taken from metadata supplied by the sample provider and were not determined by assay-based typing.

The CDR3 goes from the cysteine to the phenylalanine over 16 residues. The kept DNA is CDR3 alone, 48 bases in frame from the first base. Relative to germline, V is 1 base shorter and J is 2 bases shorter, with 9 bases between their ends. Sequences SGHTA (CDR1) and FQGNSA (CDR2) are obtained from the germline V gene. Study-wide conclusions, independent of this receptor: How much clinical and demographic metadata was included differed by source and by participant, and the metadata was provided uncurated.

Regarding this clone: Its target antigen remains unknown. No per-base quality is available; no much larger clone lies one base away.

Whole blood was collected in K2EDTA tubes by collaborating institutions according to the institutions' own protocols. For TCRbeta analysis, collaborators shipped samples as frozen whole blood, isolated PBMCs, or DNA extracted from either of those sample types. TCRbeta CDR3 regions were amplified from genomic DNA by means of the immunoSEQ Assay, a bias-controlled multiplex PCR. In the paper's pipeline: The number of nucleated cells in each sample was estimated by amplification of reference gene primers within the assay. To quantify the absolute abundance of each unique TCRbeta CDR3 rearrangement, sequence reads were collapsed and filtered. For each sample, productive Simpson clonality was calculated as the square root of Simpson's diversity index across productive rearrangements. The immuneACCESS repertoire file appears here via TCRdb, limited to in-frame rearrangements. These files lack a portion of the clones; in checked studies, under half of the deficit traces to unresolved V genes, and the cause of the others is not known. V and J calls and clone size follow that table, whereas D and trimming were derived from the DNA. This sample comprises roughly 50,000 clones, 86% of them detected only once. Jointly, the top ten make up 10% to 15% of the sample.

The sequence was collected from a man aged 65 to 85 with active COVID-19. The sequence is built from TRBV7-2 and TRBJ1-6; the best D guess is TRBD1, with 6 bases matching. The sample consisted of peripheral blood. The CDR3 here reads CASSLVGATYNSPLHF. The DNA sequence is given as TGTGCCAGCAGCTTAGTGGGGGCCACCTATAATTCACCCCTCCACTTT.